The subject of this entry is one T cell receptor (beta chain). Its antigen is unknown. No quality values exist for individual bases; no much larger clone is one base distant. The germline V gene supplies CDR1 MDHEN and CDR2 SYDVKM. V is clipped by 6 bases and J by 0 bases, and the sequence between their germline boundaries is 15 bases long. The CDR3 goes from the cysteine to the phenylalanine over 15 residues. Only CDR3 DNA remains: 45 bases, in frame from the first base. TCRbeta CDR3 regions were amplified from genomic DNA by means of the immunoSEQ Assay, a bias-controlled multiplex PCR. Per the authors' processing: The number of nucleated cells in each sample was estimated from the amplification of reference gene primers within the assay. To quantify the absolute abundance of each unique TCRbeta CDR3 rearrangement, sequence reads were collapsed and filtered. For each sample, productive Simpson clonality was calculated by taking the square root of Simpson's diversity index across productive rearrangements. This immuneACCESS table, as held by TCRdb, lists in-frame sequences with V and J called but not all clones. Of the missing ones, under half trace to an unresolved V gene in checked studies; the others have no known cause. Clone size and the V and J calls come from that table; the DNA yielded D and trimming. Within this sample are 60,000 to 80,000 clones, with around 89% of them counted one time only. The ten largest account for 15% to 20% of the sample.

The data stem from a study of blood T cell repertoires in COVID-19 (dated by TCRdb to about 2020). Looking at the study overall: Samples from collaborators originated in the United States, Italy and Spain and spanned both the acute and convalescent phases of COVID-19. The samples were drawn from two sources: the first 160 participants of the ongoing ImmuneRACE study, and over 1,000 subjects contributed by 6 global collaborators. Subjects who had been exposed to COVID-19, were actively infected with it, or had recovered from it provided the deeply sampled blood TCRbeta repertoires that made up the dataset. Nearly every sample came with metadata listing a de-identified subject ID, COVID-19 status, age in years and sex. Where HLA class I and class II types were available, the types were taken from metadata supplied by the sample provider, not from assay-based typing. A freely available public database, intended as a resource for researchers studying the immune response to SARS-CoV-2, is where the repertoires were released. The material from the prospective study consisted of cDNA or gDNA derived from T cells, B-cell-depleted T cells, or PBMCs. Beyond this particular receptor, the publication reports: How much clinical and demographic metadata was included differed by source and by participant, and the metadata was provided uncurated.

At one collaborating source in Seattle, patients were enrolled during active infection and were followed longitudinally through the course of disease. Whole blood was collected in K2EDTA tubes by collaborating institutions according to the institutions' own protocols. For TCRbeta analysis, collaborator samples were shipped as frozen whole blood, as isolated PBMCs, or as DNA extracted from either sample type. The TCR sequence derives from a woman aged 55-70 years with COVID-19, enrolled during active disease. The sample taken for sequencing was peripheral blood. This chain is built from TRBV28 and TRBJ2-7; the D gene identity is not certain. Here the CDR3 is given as CASSSLLSSSYEQYF. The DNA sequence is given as TGTGCCAGCAGCTCACTGCTCTCTAGCTCCTACGAGCAGTACTTC.